The next 22 T cell receptor beta chains were all read from a single sample in a study of T-cell reconstitution after alpha-beta-depleted transplantation in children. Unique molecular identifiers were used in preparing the TCRbeta library. One entry per CDR3 protein results from TCRdb running MiXCR on the PCR reads. The sample has hundreds of thousands of distinct CDR3 sequences, roughly 17% seen once. Sequences were derived from PBMCs from the stem cell graft donor, sampled from the stem cell graft. The receptors shown here come from a human donor who donated a stem cell graft to a child with acute myeloid leukemia.

This clonotype was seen many times. This chain uses TRBV6-1 with TRBJ1-3, with D tentatively TRBD1 (5 bases). Trimming cost V 5 bases and J 0 bases, with 14 bases left between them. The V gene's germline CDR1 is MNHNS and CDR2 SASEGT. This CDR3 has 16 residues. The CDR3, as DNA: TGTGCCAGCAGTCCGGGACCAAACGACTCTGGAAACACCATATATTTT. Amino acids: CASSPGPNDSGNTIYF.

Ten or more counts support this clonotype. J is TRBJ1-4 and V is TRBV20-1; 12 nucleotides agree with TRBD1. This CDR3 contains 16 residues. The junction had 5 bases not matched to a gene; V was cut back by 0 bases and J by 6 bases. CDR1 and CDR2 from the germline V gene are DFQATT and SNEGSKA (reference sequence). In DNA form, the CDR3 reads TGCAGTGCTAGAGATGAGGGGACAGGGGGCTATGAAAAACTGTTTTTT. It codes for CSARDEGTGGYEKLFF.

CDR3 in amino acids: CASSEDRGVSYEQYF. The CDR3 bases are TGTGCCAGCAGTGAGGACAGGGGAGTCTCCTACGAGCAGTACTTC. The chain combines TRBV25-1 with TRBJ2-7, with TRBD1 matching 9 bases. The CDR3 is 15 residues long. CDR1 MGHDK and CDR2 SYGVNS come from the germline V gene. V trimming: 3 bases; J trimming: 0 bases; junction bases outside the gene matches: 3.

The chain recombines TRBV30 with TRBJ2-7; D unresolved. The V and J ends lost 5 bases and 3 bases respectively, with 11 bases between them. Germline V lookup: CDR1 GTSNPN, CDR2 SVGIG (reference sequence). This CDR3 contains 12 residues. The CDR3 DNA sequence: TGTGCCTGGGGGTTCAGCTACTACGAGCAGTACTTC. Translation: CAWGFSYYEQYF. The variable domain in full, completed from reference TRBV30 and TRBJ2-7, reads SQTIHQWPATLVQPVGSPLSLECTVEGTSNPNLYWYRQAAGRGLQLLFYSVGIGQISSEVPQNLSASRPQDRQFILSSKKLLLSDSGFYLCAWGFSYYEQYFGPGTRLTVT.

This clonotype was recorded a few times. The rearrangement links TRBV11-2 to TRBJ2-1; D perhaps matches TRBD1 (5 bases). V lost 3 bases and J 3 bases, leaving 12 bases between the germline ends. CDR1 is SGHAT and CDR2 is FQNNGV in the germline V gene. The CDR3 is made up of 15 amino acids. The CDR3 sequence: CASSFRQGLYNEQFF. CDR3 bases: TGTGCCAGCAGCTTCAGGCAGGGTCTCTACAATGAGCAGTTCTTC.

This clonotype was observed a handful of times. The chain is built from TRBV12-3 or TRBV12-4 and TRBJ2-3, with D tentatively TRBD2 (6 bases). V lost 5 bases and J 6 bases, leaving 12 bases between the germline ends. The CDR3 totals 13 residues. CDR3 DNA sequence: TGTGCCAGCAGTCCGGGGGTAGCGGATACGCAGTATTTT. It encodes CASSPGVADTQYF.

This clonotype was detected many times. The chain couples TRBV10-2 to TRBJ2-7; 7 bases align to TRBD1. The CDR3 consists of 15 residues. V was clipped by 6 bases and J by 0 bases; unmatched bases: 8. Germline values: CDR1 WSHSY, CDR2 SAAADI. The CDR3 DNA reads as TGCGCCAGCAGCTTCGGGACAGCTTCCTCCTACGAGCAGTACGTC. Its translation is CASSFGTASSYEQYV.

There are many counts of this clonotype. CDR3 loop: CASSTSRGEQFF. DNA of the CDR3: TGTGCCAGCAGCACCTCCAGGGGGGAGCAGTTCTTC. The rearrangement joins TRBV6-2 or TRBV6-3 to TRBJ2-1; TRBD1 matches at 7 bases. The CDR3 runs to 12 residues. Germline assignment: CDR1 MNHEY and CDR2 SVGEGT. Unmatched junction bases numbered 6, after V lost 6 bases and J lost 10 bases.

The table lists this clonotype with a few counts. V usage is TRBV12-3 or TRBV12-4 and J usage is TRBJ1-4; no definite D call. The CDR3 is made up of 13 amino acids. V gave up 2 bases and J gave up 8 bases, with 9 bases separating them. The DNA of the CDR3 is TGTGCCAGCAGTTTACGAGGAGGAGAAAAACTGTTTTTT. Translated: CASSLRGGEKLFF.

The chain employs TRBV12-3 or TRBV12-4 and TRBJ1-2, with D perhaps TRBD1 (5 bases). The V gene lost 6 bases and the J gene lost 8 bases, with 22 bases spanning the gap. The CDR3 contains 15 residues. The chain's CDR3 is CASSSTSGQGSGYTF. The CDR3 region has the DNA TGTGCCAGCAGCTCCACCTCGGGCCAGGGCAGCGGCTACACCTTC.

A word on this clonotype: A much larger clone is a single base away; this may be a read error. V is TRBV7-3 and J is TRBJ2-1; 7 bases align to TRBD1. The V gene's germline CDR1 is SGHTA and CDR2 FQGTGA. This CDR3 region has 15 residues. V dropped 5 bases and J dropped 3; count of bases not matched to a gene: 7. The CDR3 DNA is TGTGCCAGCAGCGTAAGACAGGGAATCTACAATGAGCAGTTCTTC. This codes for CASSVRQGIYNEQFF. Together with reference TRBV7-3 and TRBJ2-1, the CDR3 gives the full variable domain: GAGVSQTPSNKVTEKGKYVELRCDPISGHTALYWYRQSLGQGPEFLIYFQGTGAADDSGLPNDRFFAVRPEGSVSTLKIQRTERGDSAVYLCASSVRQGIYNEQFFGPGTRLTVL.

This clonotype was seen only a few times. V usage is TRBV20-1 and J usage is TRBJ2-7; 7 bases agree with TRBD1. This CDR3 is built from 14 residues. The junction had 9 bases not matched to a gene; V was cut back by 1 base and J by 6 bases. Germline V gene sequence: CDR1 DFQATT, CDR2 SNEGSKA (reference sequence). The CDR3 sequence: CSARGRDRPTEQYF. In nucleotides, the CDR3 is TGCAGTGCTAGAGGCCGGGACAGACCTACCGAGCAGTACTTC.

This clonotype came up many times. The chain links TRBV5-4 to TRBJ2-4; 11 bases map to TRBD2. Germline values: CDR1 SGHNT, CDR2 YYREEE (reference sequence). V gave up 0 bases and J gave up 5 bases; unmatched junction bases: 13. CDR3 length: 19 residues. Here the CDR3 reads CASSLAALAGAGSENIQYF. CDR3 nucleotides: TGTGCCAGCAGCTTGGCCGCACTAGCGGGGGCGGGGTCCGAAAACATTCAGTACTTC.

In its sample, this clonotype was seen many times. The V call is TRBV20-1, the J call TRBJ1-6; no clear D. Germline assignment: CDR1 DFQATT and CDR2 SNEGSKA (reference sequence). The CDR3 length is 14 residues. V dropped 1 base and J dropped 7 bases, with 11 bases sitting between them. The CDR3 loop is CSARVPQLNSPLHF. The CDR3 nucleotides are TGCAGTGCTAGAGTTCCACAACTCAATTCACCCCTCCACTTT.

This clonotype was counted ten times or more. The chain uses TRBV5-5 and TRBJ1-2; no clear D gene. Per the germline V gene, CDR1 is SGHKS and CDR2 is YYEKEE (reference sequence). The CDR3 sequence is 11 residues long. Trimming stripped 6 bases from V and 8 bases from J, with 11 bases between. The CDR3 sequence is CASTALGGYTF. The CDR3 DNA sequence: TGTGCCAGCACCGCCCTAGGAGGCTACACCTTC.

This clonotype was found many times. V is TRBV15 and J is TRBJ2-7; D may match TRBD1 or TRBD2 (5 bases each). Germline assignment: CDR1 LNHNV and CDR2 YYDKDF (reference sequence). The CDR3 is 14 residues long. Deletions cut 5 bases from V and 3 bases from J, with 14 bases between. The CDR3 loop reads CATSPARGYYEQYF. The CDR3 DNA reads as TGTGCCACCAGCCCCGCGAGGGGATACTACGAGCAGTACTTC.

This clonotype was recorded a few times. This rearrangement joins TRBV12-3 or TRBV12-4 to TRBJ1-1; possible D gene TRBD1, 6 bases. The V end lost 6 bases, the J end lost 1 base, and 15 bases lay between the germline ends. The CDR3 is 15 residues long. Here the CDR3 DNA reads TGTGCCAGCAGCTCTACCGGGACAAGGAACACTGAAGCTTTCTTT. Residues: CASSSTGTRNTEAFF.

The CDR3 reads CAWVDKPGDEQYF. CDR3 bases: TGTGCCTGGGTTGATAAACCGGGGGACGAGCAGTACTTC. V is TRBV30 and J is TRBJ2-7; possibly TRBD2 for D (6 bases). The CDR3 runs 13 residues. Trimming shortened V by 5 bases and J by 5 bases, and 16 bases separated the two germline ends. CDR1 is GTSNPN, CDR2 SVGIG, per germline (reference sequence).

This clonotype appeared a few times. V usage is TRBV15 and J usage is TRBJ1-3, with 7 bases identical to TRBD1. The CDR3 loop spans 17 amino acids. Trimming took 3 bases from V and 3 from J; bases not matched to a gene: 11. CDR1 is LNHNV and CDR2 is YYDKDF in the germline V gene (reference sequence). The CDR3 loop reads CATSRKGTGAVGNTIYF. The CDR3 region has the DNA TGTGCCACCAGCAGGAAGGGAACAGGGGCCGTTGGAAACACCATATATTTT.

This clonotype was detected a few times. The rearrangement uses TRBV12-3 or TRBV12-4 and TRBJ1-2; tentative D call: TRBD1 (5 bases). Trimming took 3 bases from V and 0 from J, leaving 11 bases between them. The CDR3 sequence is 15 residues long. CDR3 coding DNA: TGTGCCAGCAGTTTGTGGGACTCCTCTAACTATGGCTACACCTTC. It specifies CASSLWDSSNYGYTF.

This clonotype was observed at least ten times. The rearrangement uses TRBV29-1 and TRBJ2-7, with TRBD2 as a possible D gene (7 bases). The germline V gene has CDR1 SQVTM and CDR2 ANQGSEA. The CDR3 runs to 13 residues. Trimming cost V 4 bases and J 2 bases, with 12 bases left between them. The CDR3 sequence is CSVVAGATYEQYF. The CDR3 DNA is TGCAGCGTTGTTGCGGGGGCGACCTACGAGCAGTACTTC.

This clonotype was seen at least ten times. This chain connects TRBV20-1 to TRBJ1-1; no clear D gene. Deletions cut 0 bases from V and 2 bases from J, with 7 bases between. Germline CDR1 DFQATT, CDR2 SNEGSKA (reference sequence). The CDR3 contains 13 residues. The CDR3: CSARDSRNTEAFF. The CDR3 coding sequence is TGCAGTGCTAGAGACAGCCGTAACACTGAAGCTTTCTTT.